This T cell receptor beta chain came from a study of siplizumab effects on memory and regulatory T cells. The study's findings and limits: Unstimulated subsets were the mapping target of only a minor fraction of alloreactive clones. Mean Treg-derived proportions of mappable alloreactive CD4+ clones were over 65% for siplizumab and 25% to 30% for controls.

Repertoires were generated with immunoSEQ multiplex PCR, while TCRdb's copy carries only in-frame clones and drops some. This repertoire shows 85,000 to 130,000 clones, 85% to 95% found once; its top ten account for roughly 0.61%. As regards this clone: Its antigen is as yet unknown.

Trimming shortened V by 7 bases and J by 3 bases, and 19 bases separated the two germline ends. Germline lookup yields CDR1 SNHLY and CDR2 FYNNEI. The CDR3 consists of 16 residues. The sequenced material came from Tregs sorted from blood. The clonotype originates from a human donor in good health. The chain uses TRBV2 and TRBJ2-1, with D possibly TRBD2 on 5 matching bases. The CDR3 region is CASTVGGLAYYNEQFF. For the CDR3, the DNA is TGTGCCAGCACCGTGGGCGGGCTAGCCTACTACAATGAGCAGTTCTTC.